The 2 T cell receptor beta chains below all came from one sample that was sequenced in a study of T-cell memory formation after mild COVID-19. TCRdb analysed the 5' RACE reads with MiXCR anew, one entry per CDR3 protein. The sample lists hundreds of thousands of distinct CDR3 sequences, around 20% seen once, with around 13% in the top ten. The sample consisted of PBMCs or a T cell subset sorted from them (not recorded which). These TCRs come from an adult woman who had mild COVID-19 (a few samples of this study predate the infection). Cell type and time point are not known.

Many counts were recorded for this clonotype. In nucleotides, the CDR3 is TGCAGCGTTGAAGATAATGTAAGGAGCACAGATACGCAGTATTTT. This translates into CSVEDNVRSTDTQYF. The V gene is TRBV29-1, the J gene TRBJ2-3, with D unresolved. The CDR3 sequence is 15 residues long. Germline V gives CDR1 SQVTM, CDR2 ANQGSEA. Trimming pared 0 bases from V and 0 bases from J, leaving 10 bases between.

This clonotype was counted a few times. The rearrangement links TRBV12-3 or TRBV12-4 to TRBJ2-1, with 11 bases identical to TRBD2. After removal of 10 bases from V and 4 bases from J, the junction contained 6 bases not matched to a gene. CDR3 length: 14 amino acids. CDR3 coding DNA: TGTGCCATTTCACTAGCGGGGGTATACAATGAGCAGTTCTTC. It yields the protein CAISLAGVYNEQFF.